These 18 T cell receptor beta chains were all obtained from the same sample, sequenced in a study of CD8 T cells in Susac syndrome. Random hexamers were used to reverse transcribe the RNA input (roughly 0.5 to 1 ug). TCRdb passed the immunoSEQ multiplex PCR reads through MiXCR, listing each CDR3 protein once. The sample yields more than 75,000 distinct CDR3 sequences, approximately 95% seen once. The specimen sequenced was CD8+ T cells from PBMCs. The source is a human donor in good health.

The rearrangement joins TRBV14 to TRBJ1-2, with D maybe TRBD1 (6 bases). Germline CDR1 reads SGHDN; CDR2 reads FVKESK. The CDR3 sequence is 13 residues long. The V and J ends lost 6 bases and 6 bases respectively, with 14 bases between them. CDR3 bases: TGTGCCAGCAGTCTGACAGGATATCATGGCTACACCTTC. Protein product: CASSLTGYHGYTF.

V is TRBV29-1 and J is TRBJ1-2; no firm D call. Trimming shortened V by 0 bases and J by 0 bases, and 11 bases separated the two germline ends. The germline CDR1 and CDR2 sequences are SQVTM and ANQGSEA. CDR3 length: 15 residues. The CDR3 spells CSVEDPGPSNYGYTF. CDR3 bases: TGCAGCGTTGAAGATCCAGGTCCCTCTAACTATGGCTACACCTTC.

This rearrangement joins TRBV10-3 to TRBJ1-2; TRBD1 matches 7 bases. CDR1 is ENHRY, CDR2 SYGVKD, per germline. The CDR3 is 14 residues long. J was trimmed by 2 bases and V by 3 bases; bases with no gene match: 3. The CDR3 here is CAISDMDRNYGYTF. The DNA of the CDR3 is TGTGCCATCAGTGATATGGACAGGAACTATGGCTACACCTTC.

The J gene is TRBJ2-3, the V gene TRBV29-1; TRBD2 agrees at 8 bases. The germline CDR1 and CDR2 sequences are SQVTM and ANQGSEA. This CDR3 has 14 amino acids. V shed 6 bases and J 6 bases; nucleotides not matched to a gene: 11. The DNA for the CDR3 is TGCAGCGTCCGCCGGGAGCGGGGGTTGGATACGCAGTATTTT. It specifies CSVRRERGLDTQYF.

V and J are TRBV9 and TRBJ1-1, with unresolved D. The V and J ends lost 0 bases and 4 bases respectively, with 10 bases between them. The CDR3 is made up of 14 amino acids. Germline values: CDR1 SGDLS, CDR2 YYNGEE. In DNA form, the CDR3 reads TGTGCCAGCAGCGTAGGGGGATCGACCACTGAAGCTTTCTTT. Protein: CASSVGGSTTEAFF.

This chain joins TRBV20-1 and TRBJ2-1; TRBD2 matches at 7 bases. The V gene end was trimmed by 2 bases and the J gene end by 2 bases; junction bases not matched to a gene: 6. CDR3 length equals 15 residues. CDR1 DFQATT and CDR2 SNEGSKA come from the germline V gene (reference sequence). Written as DNA, the CDR3 is TGCAGTGCTAGATTCCGGGACTACCCCTACAATGAGCAGTTCTTC. Translating gives CSARFRDYPYNEQFF.

This clonotype was found once. The genes are TRBV27 and TRBJ2-6; tentative D call: TRBD1 (6 bases). The CDR3 loop spans 15 amino acids. Trimming pared 6 bases from V and 3 bases from J, leaving 12 bases between. Germline V gene lookup returns CDR1 MNHEY and CDR2 SMNVEV (reference sequence). The CDR3 DNA is TGTGCCAGCAGAATCACAGGGAGTGGGGCCAACGTCCTGACTTTC. Its protein product is CASRITGSGANVLTF.

V and J are TRBV20-1 and TRBJ1-5, with 8 bases matching TRBD1. Germline trimming cut 2 bases from V and 6 bases from J; bases unmatched to any gene: 9. CDR3 length equals 15 residues. Germline values: CDR1 DFQATT, CDR2 SNEGSKA (reference sequence). Written as DNA, the CDR3 is TGCAGTGCTAGACCGACAGGGGAGGAAATTCAGCCCCAGCATTTT. It codes for CSARPTGEEIQPQHF.

The rearrangement links TRBV5-1 to TRBJ2-7, with a weak D call TRBD1 (5 bases). Between the trimmed V and J ends, which lost 3 bases and 2 bases, there was a span of 9 bases. The germline CDR1 and CDR2 sequences are SGHRS and YFSETQ. The CDR3 runs 13 residues. The CDR3 protein is CASSSTATYEQYF. The DNA of the CDR3 is TGCGCCAGCAGCTCGACAGCTACCTACGAGCAGTACTTC.

The chain recombines TRBV29-1 with TRBJ1-2; D gene uncertain. The CDR3 totals 15 residues. Germline V gene lookup returns CDR1 SQVTM and CDR2 ANQGSEA. The ends were cut back, 1 base at V and 7 bases at J, with 19 bases in the middle. DNA of the CDR3: TGCAGCGTTGAAGTCGGCTCCTCTCAACTAGCTGGCTACACCTTC. Amino acid sequence: CSVEVGSSQLAGYTF.

Only a few counts were recorded for this clonotype. V gene TRBV11-2 combines with J gene TRBJ2-1; 7 nucleotides align to TRBD2. Unmatched junction bases numbered 7, after V lost 3 bases and J lost 5 bases. Germline CDR1 SGHAT, CDR2 FQNNGV. CDR3 length: 15 residues. CDR3 sequence: CASSFGEGTHNEQFF. The CDR3 DNA reads TGTGCCAGCAGCTTTGGGGAGGGGACCCACAATGAGCAGTTCTTC. Together with reference TRBV11-2 and TRBJ2-1, the CDR3 gives the full variable domain: EAGVAQSPRYKIIEKRQSVAFWCNPISGHATLYWYQQILGQGPKLLIQFQNNGVVDDSQLPKDRFSAERLKGVDSTLKIQPAKLEDSAVYLCASSFGEGTHNEQFFGPGTRLTVL.

Only one count was recorded for this clonotype. This chain uses TRBV29-1 with TRBJ2-1; maybe TRBD2 (7 bases). Germline values: CDR1 SQVTM, CDR2 ANQGSEA. This CDR3 comprises 12 residues. V was cut by 3 bases and J by 9 bases, with 12 bases left in between. The CDR3: CSVDRGAGEQFF. The DNA for the CDR3 is TGCAGCGTTGACCGGGGGGCGGGTGAGCAGTTCTTC.

The chain recombines TRBV12-5 with TRBJ1-1; no reliable D call. CDR1 and CDR2 (germline): LGHNT, FRNRAP. This CDR3 region has 12 residues. Trimming removed 1 base from V and 1 base from J, with 1 base in between. In DNA, the CDR3 is TGTGCTAGTGGTTTGGGGAACACTGAAGCTTTCTTT. This translates into CASGLGNTEAFF.

The V call is TRBV5-6, the J call TRBJ2-1; D not resolved. CDR3 size: 14 residues. Germline assignment: CDR1 SGHDT and CDR2 YYEEEE. Trimming cost V 0 bases and J 8 bases, with 12 bases left between them. The DNA of the CDR3 is TGTGCCAGCAGCTTGGTACTTCGGCGGCATGAGCAGTTCTTC. It encodes CASSLVLRRHEQFF.

The chain combines TRBV3-1 with TRBJ2-1; the D is unclear. Germline-derived CDR1 and CDR2 are LGHDT and YNNKEL (reference sequence). The CDR3 has 14 residues. V was trimmed by 0 bases and J by 5 bases, leaving 8 bases between them. The CDR3 region is CASSQDISNNEQFF. CDR3 nucleotides: TGTGCCAGCAGCCAAGATATTAGCAACAATGAGCAGTTCTTC.

The chain couples TRBV7-9 to TRBJ1-2; possible D gene TRBD1, 5 bases. CDR3 length equals 14 residues. V lost 5 bases and J lost 6, with 16 bases in between. Germline CDR1 and CDR2: SEHNR and FQNEAQ (reference sequence). CDR3: CASSTRDLWDGYTF. DNA of the CDR3: TGTGCCAGCAGCACGAGGGACCTCTGGGATGGCTACACCTTC.

The chain links TRBV6-5 to TRBJ1-2, with TRBD1 as a possible D gene (6 bases). Between the trimmed V and J ends, which lost 2 bases and 0 bases, there was a span of 10 bases. The CDR3 loop spans 15 amino acids. Looked up from germline, CDR1 is MNHEY and CDR2 is SVGAGI. The CDR3 DNA reads TGTGCCAGCAGTTACAACAGGGTAGCTAACTATGGCTACACCTTC. It specifies CASSYNRVANYGYTF.

V is TRBV4-1 and J is TRBJ1-4, with 10 bases identical to TRBD1. CDR3 length: 14 residues. V lost 3 bases, J lost 6 bases, and 1 base stayed unmatched. The germline V gene has CDR1 MGHRA and CDR2 YSYEKL. The CDR3 DNA follows: TGCGCCAGCAGCCATGGGACAGGGGATGAAAAACTGTTTTTT. Encoded protein: CASSHGTGDEKLFF.